This record concerns one TCR beta chain sequence. Its antigen remains unidentified. This specimen comes from a study of cytomegalovirus exposure and HLA in healthy donors. Study-level findings and limits: TCR sequences were mostly rare, though some public TCRs occurred in many donors. CMV serostatus alone was available as immune exposure information.

Trimming stripped 4 bases from V and 0 bases from J, with 11 bases between. The V gene's germline CDR1 is SGHTA and CDR2 FQGTGA. This CDR3 region has 15 residues. PCR involved 60 Vbeta and 13 Jbeta primers. Sequencing used immunoSEQ multiplex PCR; TCRdb keeps in-frame clones, though not all of them. The specimen's table records under 100,000 clones. V is TRBV7-3 and J is TRBJ2-3, with D possibly matching TRBD2 (6 bases). Sequenced sample: PBMCs. This receptor was taken from a man between 25 and 39 years old in good health and CMV-seronegative. This CDR3 is CASSSRGTSTDTQYF. CDR3 nucleotides: TGTGCCAGCAGCTCTCGGGGGACTAGCACAGATACGCAGTATTTT.